This T cell receptor beta chain comes out of a study of shared clonotypes between healthy human individuals. Study findings and constraints: Rarefaction indicated that sorted-subset sequencing remained incomplete although depth was large. Genetic and exposure-history diversity was limited by the few donors.

Germline CDR1 is MDHEN and CDR2 is SYDVKM. This CDR3 spans 15 amino acids. V trimming: 7 bases; J trimming: 4 bases; junction bases outside the gene matches: 11. DNA at around 200 ng, 25,000 to 35,000 T cell genomes, went into sorted-subset replicate PCRs. This table comes from immunoSEQ multiplex PCR, and its TCRdb copy is limited to in-frame clones, with some not included. Of 1.5 million to 1.9 million clones listed, 98% are singletons. As for this clone: As yet, its antigen is unknown.

The chain links TRBV28 to TRBJ2-7, with 9 bases fitting TRBD2. The receptor was isolated from a man aged 30 to 45 in good health. The specimen sequenced was naive CD4+ T cells sorted from blood. Subset given: CD45RA+ positively selected. The CDR3 DNA reads as TGTGCCAGCACCTCCCGGATTAGCGGGAGATACGAGCAGTACTTC. Its translation: CASTSRISGRYEQYF.